The rows below give T cell receptor beta chains drawn from one sample of a study of blood T cell repertoires in COVID-19. Clones were sequenced by immunoSEQ multiplex PCR, and TCRdb holds only the in-frame ones, with some missing. Of some 160,000 clones listed, around 79% are singletons. Sequenced: PBMCs or T cells enriched from blood (not recorded which). The receptors originated from a woman between 65 and 79 years old in a cohort exposed to, infected with or recovered from COVID-19 (not recorded which). Both conserved end residues are trimmed from each CDR3. Fields, in order: CDR3 protein, J gene, V gene.

ASSSGQVSYEQY,TRBJ2-7,TRBV11-1
SVVVPAGGRDGELF,TRBJ2-2,TRBV29-1
ASSPTGDEQY,TRBJ2-7,TRBV3-1/TRBV3-2
ASSPGQHSNQPQH,TRBJ1-5,TRBV7-9
ASSLGPGQTYGYT,TRBJ1-2,TRBV7-2
ASSSGYSYEQY,TRBJ2-7,TRBV28
ATQRTGELF,TRBJ2-2,TRBV27
ASSPTGKRYEQY,TRBJ2-7,TRBV11-1
ASSLVLAAQY,TRBJ2-5,TRBV7-2
ASSLVAGGPNEQF,TRBJ2-1,TRBV11-2
ASSLHPSGQETQY,TRBJ2-5,TRBV6-5
ASSARQGGALEQY,TRBJ2-7,TRBV19
ASSLGSGNQETQY,TRBJ2-5,TRBV5-1
ASSETGGNTIY,TRBJ1-3,TRBV4-2
ASSQDPGGADTGELF,TRBJ2-2,TRBV4-3
ASKGNGGGHQPQH,TRBJ1-5,TRBV28
ASSSQSAGSGTDTQY,TRBJ2-3,TRBV28
ASSPANRGTEAF,TRBJ1-1,TRBV18
ASSPAGGLYDQPQH,TRBJ1-5,TRBV7-6
ASSPFSTGELF,TRBJ2-2,TRBV5-6
ASSEAPGGTGELF,TRBJ2-2,TRBV6-1
ASSLGGQRNEKLF,TRBJ1-4,TRBV11-3
ASSPPLDSTYQETQY,TRBJ2-5,TRBV28
ASSLSGVGWGETQY,TRBJ2-5,TRBV5-1
ASSYRGQSTDTQY,TRBJ2-3,TRBV6-5
ASSPGRSGSYEQY,TRBJ2-7,TRBV16
ASSPGGRFNEKLF,TRBJ1-4,TRBV28
ASSDFTSGDRDTQY,TRBJ2-3,TRBV5-5
ASRPRDRAAGAGTDTQY,TRBJ2-3,TRBV28
ATSDPGQAGNQPQH,TRBJ1-5,TRBV24-1
ASSSTGTTNSPLH,TRBJ1-6,TRBV6-1
AVGQGASGYTGELF,TRBJ2-2,TRBV10-3
AISQGQGGNEQF,TRBJ2-1,TRBV10-3
ASSLQGRAPQH,TRBJ1-5,TRBV5-1
ATSDFSRRGETQY,TRBJ2-5,TRBV24-1
ASSPRRGGGGELF,TRBJ2-2,TRBV11-3
ASSEARQYNYEQY,TRBJ2-7,TRBV2
ASSTNSGTPANEQF,TRBJ2-1,TRBV21-1
ASSPNRADTQY,TRBJ2-3,TRBV4-3
ASSQVTGGETQY,TRBJ2-5,TRBV3-1/TRBV3-2